This TCR beta chain was identified in a study of blood T cell repertoires in COVID-19. On the study more broadly: The United States, Italy and Spain provided the acute and convalescent COVID-19 samples. Sources were T cells, B-cell-depleted T cells, or PBMCs; the material itself was cDNA or gDNA.

Per the original data handling: Reference gene primer amplification in the assay estimated nucleated cell counts. Sequenced by immunoSEQ multiplex PCR; TCRdb stores in-frame clones only, minus some. From that table come the V and J calls and clone size; the DNA was used to work out D and trimming. Altogether around 15,000 clones are present, 70% to 90% being singletons, with the ten largest covering around 13%. The ends were cut back, 6 bases at V and 4 bases at J, with 18 bases in the middle. The CDR3 totals 15 residues. Germline V gene lookup returns CDR1 MNHEY and CDR2 SVGAGI. This receptor was obtained from a human donor in a cohort sampled during active COVID-19. The sequencing input was peripheral blood. This sequence joins TRBV6-5 and TRBJ1-1; no clear D. The CDR3 region has the DNA TGTGCCAGCAGCTTTGGGCCTCCTGCGAGCACTGAAGCTTTCTTT. It yields the protein CASSFGPPASTEAFF.